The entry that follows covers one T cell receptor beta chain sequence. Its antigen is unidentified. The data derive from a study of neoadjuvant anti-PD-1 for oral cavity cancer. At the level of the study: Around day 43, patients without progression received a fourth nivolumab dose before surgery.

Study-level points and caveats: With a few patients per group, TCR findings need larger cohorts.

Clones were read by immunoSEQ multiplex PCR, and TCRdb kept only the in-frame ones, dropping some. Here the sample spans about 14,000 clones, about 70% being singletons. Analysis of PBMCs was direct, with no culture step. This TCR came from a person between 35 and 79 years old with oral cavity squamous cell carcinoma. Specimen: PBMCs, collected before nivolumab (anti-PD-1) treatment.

Here the CDR3 DNA reads TGTGCCAGTAGTATATACTCGGGCATACGGAATCAGCCCCAGCATTTT. Translated, it gives CASSIYSGIRNQPQHF. This chain uses TRBV19 with TRBJ1-5; unclear D gene. CDR1 LNHDA and CDR2 SQIVND come from the germline V gene (reference sequence). This CDR3 is built from 16 residues. Trimming removed 2 bases from V and 4 bases from J, with 15 bases in between.